This T cell receptor (beta chain) emerged from a study of T cell repertoires in cytomegalovirus infection. In this sample, this clonotype turned up a few times. The antigen remains unidentified. Regarding the study as a whole: Carriers of CMV and the relevant HLA type were discriminated by public TCR beta frequency.

Via MiXCR, TCRdb re-called the reads, giving one row per CDR3 protein. The profile covers roughly 68,000 distinct CDR3 sequences, with 20% to 25% appearing a single time and roughly 79% taken by the ten largest. From germline, CDR1 is SGHVS and CDR2 FNYEAQ. The CDR3 spans 16 residues. The ends lost 7 bases at V and 7 bases at J; junction bases unmatched: 14. The sample was PBMCs, sequenced either directly or after in vitro stimulation (not recorded which). This sequence originates from a human donor in good health (CMV status not recorded). Some clones in this sample may be carry-over from other donors' samples. The chain links TRBV7-6 to TRBJ2-1; 9 bases agree with TRBD2. This CDR3 is CASTKNIAGAANEQFF. The CDR3 nucleotides read TGTGCCAGCACCAAAAATATAGCGGGAGCTGCTAATGAGCAGTTCTTC.